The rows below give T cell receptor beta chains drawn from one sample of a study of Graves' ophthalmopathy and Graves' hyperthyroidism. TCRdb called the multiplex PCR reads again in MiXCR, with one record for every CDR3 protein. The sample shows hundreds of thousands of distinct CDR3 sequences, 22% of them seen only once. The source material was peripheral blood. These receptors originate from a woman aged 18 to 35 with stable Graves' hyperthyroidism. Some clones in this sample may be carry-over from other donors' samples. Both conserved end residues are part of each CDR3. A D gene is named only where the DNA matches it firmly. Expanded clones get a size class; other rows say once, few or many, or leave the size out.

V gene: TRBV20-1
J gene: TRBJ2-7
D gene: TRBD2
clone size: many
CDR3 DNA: TGCAGTGCCGGGGGGACGTTACACCACGAGCAGTACTTC
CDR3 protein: CSAGGTLHHEQYF

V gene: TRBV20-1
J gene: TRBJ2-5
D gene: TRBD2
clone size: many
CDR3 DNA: TGCAGTGCTGAAGCGGGGGGGCATGTGACCCAGTACTTC
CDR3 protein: CSAEAGGHVTQYF

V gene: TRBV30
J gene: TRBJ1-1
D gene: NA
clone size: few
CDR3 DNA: TGTGCCTGGTCCCAGGGGCGGAACACTGAAGCTTTCTTT
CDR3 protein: CAWSQGRNTEAFF

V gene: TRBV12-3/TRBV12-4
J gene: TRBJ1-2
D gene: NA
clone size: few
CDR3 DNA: TGTGCCAGCAGTTTGGCGGGGTTTCGGGGCTACACCTTC
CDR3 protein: CASSLAGFRGYTF

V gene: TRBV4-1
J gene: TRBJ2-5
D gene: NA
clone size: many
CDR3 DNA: TGCGCCAGCAGCCAAGACGGTAGGGGGGGCGCAGAGACCCAGTACTTC
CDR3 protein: CASSQDGRGGAETQYF

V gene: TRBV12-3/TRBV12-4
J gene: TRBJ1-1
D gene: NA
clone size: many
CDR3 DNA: TGTGCCAGCAGGCCGGACGGTGGCACTGAAGCTTTCTTT
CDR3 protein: CASRPDGGTEAFF

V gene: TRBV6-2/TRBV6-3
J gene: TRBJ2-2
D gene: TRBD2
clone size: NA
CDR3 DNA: TGTGCCAGCAGTTACTCCGGGCTAGCGGGAGTGGCGACCGGGGAGCTGTTTTTT
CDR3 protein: CASSYSGLAGVATGELFF

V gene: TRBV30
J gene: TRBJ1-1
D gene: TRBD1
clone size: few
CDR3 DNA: TGTGCCTGGAGTGTATCCGCCACAGGGGCCGCCTATGGAGCTTTCTTT
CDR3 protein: CAWSVSATGAAYGAFF

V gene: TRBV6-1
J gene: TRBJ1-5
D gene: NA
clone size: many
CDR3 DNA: TGTGCCAGCAGTGACCTTGATTGGCAGCTAGCACATTTT
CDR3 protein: CASSDLDWQLAHF

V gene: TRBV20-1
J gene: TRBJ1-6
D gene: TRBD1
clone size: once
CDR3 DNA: TGCAGTGCTAGAGGGGACAGTATCCTCTATAATTCACCCCTCCACTTT
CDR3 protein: CSARGDSILYNSPLHF

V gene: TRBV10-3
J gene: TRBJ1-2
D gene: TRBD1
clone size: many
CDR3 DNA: TGTGCCATCGGTGGGAGCCATGGACAGGGAAACTATGGCTACACCTTC
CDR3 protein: CAIGGSHGQGNYGYTF

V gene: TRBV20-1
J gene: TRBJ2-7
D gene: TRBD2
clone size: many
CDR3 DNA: TGCAGTGCTAGGACTAGCGGGGGGGCCTACGAGCAGTACTTC
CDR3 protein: CSARTSGGAYEQYF

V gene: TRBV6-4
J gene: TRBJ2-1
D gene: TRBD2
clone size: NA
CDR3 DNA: TGTGCCAGCAGTGTGGGGACTAGCAATGAGCAGTTCTTC
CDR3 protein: CASSVGTSNEQFF

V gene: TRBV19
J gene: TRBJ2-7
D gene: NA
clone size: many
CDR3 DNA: TGTGCCAGTAGTGGAGGGGCCCCCTACGAGCAGTACTTC
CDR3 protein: CASSGGAPYEQYF

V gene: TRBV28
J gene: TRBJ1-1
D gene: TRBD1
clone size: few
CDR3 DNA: TGTGCCAGCACCTTCGTACAGGGGAGGACTGAAGCTTTCTTT
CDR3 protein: CASTFVQGRTEAFF

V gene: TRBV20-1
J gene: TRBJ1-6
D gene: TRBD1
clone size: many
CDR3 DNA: TGCAGTGCTAGAGATACGTGGACAGGGGGCGGGAATTCACCCCTCCACTTT
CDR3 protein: CSARDTWTGGGNSPLHF

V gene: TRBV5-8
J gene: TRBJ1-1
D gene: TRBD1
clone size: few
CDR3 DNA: TGTGCCAGCAGCTGGGGGACAGGGATGAACACTGAAGCTTTCTTT
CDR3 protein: CASSWGTGMNTEAFF

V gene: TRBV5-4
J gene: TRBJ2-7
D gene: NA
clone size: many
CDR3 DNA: TGTGCCAGCAGCTCCCGACCGAATCCGGTCCCCTACGAGCAGTACTTC
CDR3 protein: CASSSRPNPVPYEQYF

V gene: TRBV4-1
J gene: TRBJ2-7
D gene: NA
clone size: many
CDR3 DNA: TGCGCCAGCAGCCAAGGACCTGGGGGGTACGAGCAGTACTTC
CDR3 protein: CASSQGPGGYEQYF

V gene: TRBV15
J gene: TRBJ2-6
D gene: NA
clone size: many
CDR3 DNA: TGTGCCACCAGGGTCTCTGGGGCCAACGTCCTGACTTTC
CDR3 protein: CATRVSGANVLTF

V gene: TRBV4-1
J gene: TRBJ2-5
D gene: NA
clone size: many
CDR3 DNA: TGCGCCAGCAGCCGGGGGGTCACAGAGACCCAGTACTTC
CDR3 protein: CASSRGVTETQYF

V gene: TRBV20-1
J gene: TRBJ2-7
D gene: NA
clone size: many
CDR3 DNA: TGCAGTGCTAGTTACGCCATACGCTACGAGCAGTACTTC
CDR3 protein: CSASYAIRYEQYF

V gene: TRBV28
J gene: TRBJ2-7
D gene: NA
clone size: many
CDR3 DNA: TGTGCCAGCAGCCCTGAAAGGTTGGCAAGCTCCTACGAGCAGTACTTC
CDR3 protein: CASSPERLASSYEQYF

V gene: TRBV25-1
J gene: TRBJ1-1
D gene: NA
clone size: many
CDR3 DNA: TGTGCCAGCAGTGAGTCATTGGCGCCGGGAACTGAAGCTTTCTTT
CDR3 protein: CASSESLAPGTEAFF

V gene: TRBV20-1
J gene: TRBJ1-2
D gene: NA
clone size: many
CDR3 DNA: TGCAGTGCTCCTAGGGCTGGGGATTTCTACGGTGGCTACACCTTC
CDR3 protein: CSAPRAGDFYGGYTF

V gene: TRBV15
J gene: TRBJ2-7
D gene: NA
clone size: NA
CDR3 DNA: TGTGCCACCAGCAGTCCGACCTACGAGCAGTACTTC
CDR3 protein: CATSSPTYEQYF

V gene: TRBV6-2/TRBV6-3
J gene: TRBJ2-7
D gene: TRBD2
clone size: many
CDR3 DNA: TGTGCCAGCAGTTCCGCGGGAGGGACCCCCGTCGAGCAGTACTTC
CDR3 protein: CASSSAGGTPVEQYF

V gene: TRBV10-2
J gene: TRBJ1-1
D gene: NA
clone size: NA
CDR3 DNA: TGCGCCAGCAGTGAGTCTTACATGACTGAAGCTTTCTTT
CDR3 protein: CASSESYMTEAFF

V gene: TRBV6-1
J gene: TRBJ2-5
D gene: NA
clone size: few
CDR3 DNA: TGTGCCAGCAAGTCAGACAATCAAGAGACCCAGTACTTC
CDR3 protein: CASKSDNQETQYF

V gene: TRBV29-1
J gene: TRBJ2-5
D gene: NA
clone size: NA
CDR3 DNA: TGCAGCGCAGCCCAGGGGTTGGCAGAGACCCAGTACTTC
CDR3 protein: CSAAQGLAETQYF

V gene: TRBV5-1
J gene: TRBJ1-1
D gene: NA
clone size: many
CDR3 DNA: TGCGCCAGCAGTGTGGACGGAAGGACGCCCTTTGAAGCTTTCTTT
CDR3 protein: CASSVDGRTPFEAFF

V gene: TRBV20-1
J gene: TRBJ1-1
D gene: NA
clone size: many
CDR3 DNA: TGCAGTGCTAGCCGGGGGTTGGGCCCTGAAGCTTTCTTT
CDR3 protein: CSASRGLGPEAFF

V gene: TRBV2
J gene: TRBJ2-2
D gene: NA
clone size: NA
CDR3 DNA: TGTGCCAGCAGCTCCCGGGTGGGCCTCGCCGGGGAGCTGTTTTTT
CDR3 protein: CASSSRVGLAGELFF

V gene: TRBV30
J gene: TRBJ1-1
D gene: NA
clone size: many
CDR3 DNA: TGTGCCTGGAGTGAAGGGGCTGAAGCTTTCTTT
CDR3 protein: CAWSEGAEAFF

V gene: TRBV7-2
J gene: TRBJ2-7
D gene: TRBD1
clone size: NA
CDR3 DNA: TGTGCCAGCAGCTTTCTCGGGACAGGGGATTACGAGCAGTACTTC
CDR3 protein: CASSFLGTGDYEQYF

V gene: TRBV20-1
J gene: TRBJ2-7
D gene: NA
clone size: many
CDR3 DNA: TGCAGTGCTAGAGGGCTCGGTTCCTACGAGCAGTACTTC
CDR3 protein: CSARGLGSYEQYF

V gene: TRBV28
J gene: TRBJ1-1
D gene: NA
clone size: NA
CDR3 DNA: TGTGCCAGCAGCATCTCAGGGGCCTCGAACACTGAAGCTTTCTTT
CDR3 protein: CASSISGASNTEAFF

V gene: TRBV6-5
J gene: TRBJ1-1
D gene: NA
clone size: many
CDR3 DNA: TGTGCCAGCAGATCGGGGAACACTGAAGCTTTCTTT
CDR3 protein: CASRSGNTEAFF

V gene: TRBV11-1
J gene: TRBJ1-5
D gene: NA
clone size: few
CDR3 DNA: TGTGCCAGCAGCTTGTATCCGGGCCCCCGGAGGAGCAGCAATCAGCCCCAGCATTTT
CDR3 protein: CASSLYPGPRRSSNQPQHF

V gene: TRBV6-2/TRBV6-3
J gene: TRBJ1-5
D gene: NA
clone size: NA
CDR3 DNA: TGTGCCAGCAGGGATCCGTCTCAGCCCCAGCATTTT
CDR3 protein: CASRDPSQPQHF

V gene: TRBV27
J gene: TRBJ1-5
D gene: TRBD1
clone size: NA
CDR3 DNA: TGTGCCAGCAGTGTTGGACAGGGACCTAATCAGCCCCAGCATTTT
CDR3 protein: CASSVGQGPNQPQHF

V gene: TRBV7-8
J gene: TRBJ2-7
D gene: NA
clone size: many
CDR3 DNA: TGTGCCAGCAGCTCACGGTCCTTCTACGAGCAGTACTTC
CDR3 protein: CASSSRSFYEQYF

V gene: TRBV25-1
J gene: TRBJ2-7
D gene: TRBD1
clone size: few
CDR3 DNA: TGTGCCAGCAGTGAAGGGGGGACAGGGCTCAAGCAGGGTGCCTACGAGCAGTACTTC
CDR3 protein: CASSEGGTGLKQGAYEQYF

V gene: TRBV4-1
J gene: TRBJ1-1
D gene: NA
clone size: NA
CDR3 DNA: TGCGCCAGCAGCCGACTTGGGCAGACTGAAGCTTTCTTT
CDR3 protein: CASSRLGQTEAFF

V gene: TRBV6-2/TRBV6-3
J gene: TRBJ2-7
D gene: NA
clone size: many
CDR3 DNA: TGTGCCAGCAGCGCGAGAACTCCAAGCTCCTACGAGCAGTACTTC
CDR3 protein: CASSARTPSSYEQYF

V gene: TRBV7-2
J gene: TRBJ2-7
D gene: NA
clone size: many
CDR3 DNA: TGTGCCGGCAGCTTATTACTCTACGAGCAGTACTTC
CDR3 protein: CAGSLLLYEQYF

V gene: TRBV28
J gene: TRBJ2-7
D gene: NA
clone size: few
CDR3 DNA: TGTGCCAGCAGTTTGAGGGCCAGCCGCTCCTACGAGCAGTACTTC
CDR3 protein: CASSLRASRSYEQYF

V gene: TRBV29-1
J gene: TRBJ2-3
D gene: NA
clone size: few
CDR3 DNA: TGCAGCGTTGAATGGGTCGTCACCTCCGATACGCAGTATTTT
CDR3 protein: CSVEWVVTSDTQYF

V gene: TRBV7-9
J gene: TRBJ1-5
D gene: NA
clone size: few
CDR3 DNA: TGTGCCAGCCGGAGGCTCGCCAATCAGCCCCAGCATTTT
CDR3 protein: CASRRLANQPQHF

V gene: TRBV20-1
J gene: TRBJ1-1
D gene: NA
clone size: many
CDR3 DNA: TGCAGTGCTAGAGTGCGGGAATTGAACACTGAAGCTTTCTTT
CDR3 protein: CSARVRELNTEAFF

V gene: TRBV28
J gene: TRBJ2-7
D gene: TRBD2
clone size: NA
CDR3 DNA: TGTGCCAGCAGGGGAGTAGCGGGGTTCCGCCCCTACGAGCAGTACTTC
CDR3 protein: CASRGVAGFRPYEQYF

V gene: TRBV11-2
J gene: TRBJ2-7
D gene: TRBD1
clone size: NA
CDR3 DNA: TGTGCCAGCAGCTGGAGGACAGGGGGGGTGAGCGAGCAGTACTTC
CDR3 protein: CASSWRTGGVSEQYF

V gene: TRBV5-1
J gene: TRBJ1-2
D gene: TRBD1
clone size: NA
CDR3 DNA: TGCGCCAGCAGCTCGGGGACAGCCGACTATGGCTACACCTTC
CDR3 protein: CASSSGTADYGYTF

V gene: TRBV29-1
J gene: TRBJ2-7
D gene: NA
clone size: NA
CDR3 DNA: TGCAGCGCCGTCGGGAGTCCCTACGAGCAGTACTTC
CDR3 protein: CSAVGSPYEQYF